This TCR beta chain was captured by sequencing in a study of cytomegalovirus exposure and HLA in healthy donors. Study overall: Among 350 to 500 genotyped donors, approximately 80% fell in the Caucasian-associated ancestry cluster. Regarding the study as a whole: Being productive about 87% or about 30% of the time was typical of most TCR beta V segments in an earlier analysis.

The PCR was carried out with 60 Vbeta primers and 13 Jbeta primers. Clones were sequenced by immunoSEQ multiplex PCR, and TCRdb holds only the in-frame ones, with some missing. This sample carries about 160,000 clones, about 80% of them seen once, and the ten largest clones take 2.1%. V shed 0 bases and J shed 3 bases, with 14 bases lying between them. This CDR3 is 16 amino acids long. Germline CDR1 is MNHNS and CDR2 is SASEGT. Comments on this clone: Its antigen is undetermined.

The donors gave bone marrow, and they were healthy. The J gene is TRBJ1-1, the V gene TRBV6-1; weak D call: TRBD1 (6 bases). Sequenced: PBMCs. This sequence was found in a man between 35 and 55 years old in good health and CMV-seronegative. The CDR3 protein is CASSEALGAWDTEAFF. For the CDR3, the DNA is TGTGCCAGCAGTGAAGCCTTGGGGGCGTGGGACACTGAAGCTTTCTTT.